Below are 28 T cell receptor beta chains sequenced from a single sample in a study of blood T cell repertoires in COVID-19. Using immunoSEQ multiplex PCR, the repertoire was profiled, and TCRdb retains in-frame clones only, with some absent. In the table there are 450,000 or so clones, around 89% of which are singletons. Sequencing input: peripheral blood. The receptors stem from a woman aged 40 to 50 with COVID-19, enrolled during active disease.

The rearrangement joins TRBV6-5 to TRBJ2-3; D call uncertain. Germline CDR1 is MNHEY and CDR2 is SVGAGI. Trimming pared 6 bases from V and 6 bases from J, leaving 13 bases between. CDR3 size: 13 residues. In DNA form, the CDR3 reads TGTGCCAGCAGGGCGGTGGCCGGGGATACGCAGTATTTT. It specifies CASRAVAGDTQYF.

The CDR3 DNA sequence: TGTGCCAGCAGCCATGACAGGGGTTTCTACAATGAGCAGTTCTTC. Amino acid sequence: CASSHDRGFYNEQFF. The chain carries TRBV7-9 and TRBJ2-1; 8 bases match TRBD1. The V and J ends lost 5 bases and 3 bases, in that order; junction bases with no gene match: 6. There are 15 residues in the CDR3. The germline gives CDR1 SEHNR, CDR2 FQNEAQ (reference sequence).

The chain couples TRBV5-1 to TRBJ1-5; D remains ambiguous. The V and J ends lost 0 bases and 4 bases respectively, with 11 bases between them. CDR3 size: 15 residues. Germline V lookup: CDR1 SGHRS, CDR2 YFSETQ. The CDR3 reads CASSLEGRSNQPQHF. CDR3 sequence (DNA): TGCGCCAGCAGCTTGGAAGGTCGGAGTAATCAGCCCCAGCATTTT.

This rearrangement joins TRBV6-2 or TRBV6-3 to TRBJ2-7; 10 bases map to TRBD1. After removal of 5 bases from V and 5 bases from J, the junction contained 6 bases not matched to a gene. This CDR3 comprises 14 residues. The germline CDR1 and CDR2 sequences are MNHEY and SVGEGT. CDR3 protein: CASSTGTGAHEQYF. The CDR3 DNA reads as TGTGCCAGCAGTACCGGGACAGGGGCTCACGAGCAGTACTTC.

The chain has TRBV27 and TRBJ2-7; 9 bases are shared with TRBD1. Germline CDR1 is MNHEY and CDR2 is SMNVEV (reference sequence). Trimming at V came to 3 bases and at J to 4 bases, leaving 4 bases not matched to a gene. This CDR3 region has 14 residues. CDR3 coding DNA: TGTGCCAGCAGTTTTTCCGGGACAGGGTACGAGCAGTACTTC. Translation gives CASSFSGTGYEQYF.

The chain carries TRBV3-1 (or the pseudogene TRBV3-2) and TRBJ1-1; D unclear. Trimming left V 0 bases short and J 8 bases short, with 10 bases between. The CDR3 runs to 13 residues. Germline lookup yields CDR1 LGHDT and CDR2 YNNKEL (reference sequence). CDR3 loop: CASSQDYGEEAFF. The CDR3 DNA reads TGTGCCAGCAGCCAAGACTACGGGGAAGAAGCTTTCTTT.

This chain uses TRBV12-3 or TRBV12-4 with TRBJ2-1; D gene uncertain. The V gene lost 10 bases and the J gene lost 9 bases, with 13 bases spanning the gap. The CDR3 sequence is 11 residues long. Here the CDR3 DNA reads TGTGCCACCGAGGTGAATGGTGAGCAGTTCTTC. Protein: CATEVNGEQFF.

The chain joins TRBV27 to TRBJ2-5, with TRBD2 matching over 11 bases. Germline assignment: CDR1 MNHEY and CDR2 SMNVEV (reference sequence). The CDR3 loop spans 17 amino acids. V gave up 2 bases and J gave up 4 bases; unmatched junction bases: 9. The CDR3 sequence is CASSLTEELAGGETQYF. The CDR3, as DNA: TGTGCCAGCAGTTTAACGGAAGAGCTAGCGGGAGGAGAGACCCAGTACTTC.

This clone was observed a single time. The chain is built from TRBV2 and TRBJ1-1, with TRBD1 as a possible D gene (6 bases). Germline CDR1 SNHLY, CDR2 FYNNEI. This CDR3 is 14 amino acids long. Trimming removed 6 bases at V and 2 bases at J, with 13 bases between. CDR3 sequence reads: CASRGAGVNTEAFF. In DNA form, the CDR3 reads TGTGCCAGCAGGGGGGCGGGAGTTAACACTGAAGCTTTCTTT. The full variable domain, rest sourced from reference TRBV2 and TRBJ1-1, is EPEVTQTPSHQVTQMGQEVILRCVPISNHLYFYWYRQILGQKVEFLVSFYNNEISEKSEIFDDQFSVERPDGSNFTLKIRSTKLEDSAMYFCASRGAGVNTEAFFGQGTRLTVV.

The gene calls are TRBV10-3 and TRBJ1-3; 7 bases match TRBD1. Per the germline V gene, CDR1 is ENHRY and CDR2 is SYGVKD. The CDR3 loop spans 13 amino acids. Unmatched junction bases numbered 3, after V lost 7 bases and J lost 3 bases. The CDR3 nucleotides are TGTGCCATCACCCGGGACAGTGGAAACACCATATATTTT. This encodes CAITRDSGNTIYF.

DNA for the CDR3: TGTGCCAGCAGAACCCACAGGGGGCCGATCACAGATACGCAGTATTTT. Protein product: CASRTHRGPITDTQYF. This rearrangement joins TRBV6-8 to TRBJ2-3; TRBD1 agrees at 9 bases. From germline, CDR1 is MNHGY and CDR2 SAAAGT. This CDR3 has 16 amino acids. After removal of 6 bases from V and 2 bases from J, the junction contained 9 bases not matched to a gene.

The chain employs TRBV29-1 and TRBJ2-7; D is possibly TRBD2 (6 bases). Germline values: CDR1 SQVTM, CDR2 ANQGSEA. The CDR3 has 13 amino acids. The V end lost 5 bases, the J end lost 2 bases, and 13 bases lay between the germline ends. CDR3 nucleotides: TGCAGCGTTTCCCCGGGGGATGCCTACGAGCAGTACTTC. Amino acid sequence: CSVSPGDAYEQYF.

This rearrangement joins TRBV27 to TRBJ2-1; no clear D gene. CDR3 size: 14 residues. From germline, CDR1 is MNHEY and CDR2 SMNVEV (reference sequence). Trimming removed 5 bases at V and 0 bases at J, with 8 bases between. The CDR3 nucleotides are TGTGCCAGCAGTCTAAGAAGCTCCTACAATGAGCAGTTCTTC. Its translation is CASSLRSSYNEQFF.

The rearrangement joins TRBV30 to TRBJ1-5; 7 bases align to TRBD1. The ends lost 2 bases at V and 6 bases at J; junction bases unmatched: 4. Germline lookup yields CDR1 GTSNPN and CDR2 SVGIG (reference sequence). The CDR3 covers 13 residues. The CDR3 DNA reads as TGTGCCTGGAGTACACAGGGGATTCAGCCCCAGCATTTT. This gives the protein CAWSTQGIQPQHF. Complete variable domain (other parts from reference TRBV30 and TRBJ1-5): SQTIHQWPATLVQPVGSPLSLECTVEGTSNPNLYWYRQAAGRGLQLLFYSVGIGQISSEVPQNLSASRPQDRQFILSSKKLLLSDSGFYLCAWSTQGIQPQHFGDGTRLSIL.

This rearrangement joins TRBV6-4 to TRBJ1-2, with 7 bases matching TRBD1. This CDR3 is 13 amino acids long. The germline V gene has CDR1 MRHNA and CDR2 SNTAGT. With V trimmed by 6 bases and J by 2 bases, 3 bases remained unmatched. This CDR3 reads CASRQTGNYGYTF. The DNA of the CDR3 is TGTGCCAGCAGGCAGACAGGGAACTATGGCTACACCTTC.

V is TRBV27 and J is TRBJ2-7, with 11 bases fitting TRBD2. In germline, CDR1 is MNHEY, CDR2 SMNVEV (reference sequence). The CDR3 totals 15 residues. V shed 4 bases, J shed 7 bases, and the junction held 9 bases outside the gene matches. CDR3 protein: CASSYTSGSFGEQYF. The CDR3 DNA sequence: TGTGCCAGCAGTTACACTAGCGGGAGCTTCGGGGAGCAGTACTTC.

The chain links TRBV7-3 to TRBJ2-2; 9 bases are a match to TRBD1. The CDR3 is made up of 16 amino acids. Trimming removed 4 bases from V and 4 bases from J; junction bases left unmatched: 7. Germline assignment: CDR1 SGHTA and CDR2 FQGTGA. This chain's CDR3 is CASSYQQGAGTGELFF. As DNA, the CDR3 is TGTGCCAGCAGCTACCAACAGGGGGCGGGCACCGGGGAGCTGTTTTTT.

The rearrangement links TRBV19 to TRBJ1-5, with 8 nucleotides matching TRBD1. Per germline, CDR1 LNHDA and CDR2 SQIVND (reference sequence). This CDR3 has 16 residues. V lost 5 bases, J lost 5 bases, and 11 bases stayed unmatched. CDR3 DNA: TGTGCCAGTAGTGTGACCTTAGACAGGGGAGATCAGCCCCAGCATTTT. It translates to CASSVTLDRGDQPQHF.

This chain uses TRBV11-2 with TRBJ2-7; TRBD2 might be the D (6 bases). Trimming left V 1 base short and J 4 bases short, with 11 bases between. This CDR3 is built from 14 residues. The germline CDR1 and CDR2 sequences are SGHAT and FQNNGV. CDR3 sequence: CASSLGGSGYEQYF. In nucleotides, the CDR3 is TGTGCCAGCAGCTTAGGAGGGAGCGGGTACGAGCAGTACTTC.

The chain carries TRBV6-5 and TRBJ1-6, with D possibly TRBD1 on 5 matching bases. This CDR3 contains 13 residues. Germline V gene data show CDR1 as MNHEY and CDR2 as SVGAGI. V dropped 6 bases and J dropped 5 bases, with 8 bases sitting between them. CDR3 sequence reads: CASSRENNSPLHF. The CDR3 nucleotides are TGTGCCAGCAGCAGGGAAAATAATTCACCCCTCCACTTT.

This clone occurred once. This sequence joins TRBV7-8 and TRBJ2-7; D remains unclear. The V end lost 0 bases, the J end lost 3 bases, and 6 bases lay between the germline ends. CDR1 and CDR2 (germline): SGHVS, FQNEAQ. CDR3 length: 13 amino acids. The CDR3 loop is CASSLAAVYEQYF. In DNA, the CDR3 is TGTGCCAGCAGCTTAGCGGCGGTCTACGAGCAGTACTTC.

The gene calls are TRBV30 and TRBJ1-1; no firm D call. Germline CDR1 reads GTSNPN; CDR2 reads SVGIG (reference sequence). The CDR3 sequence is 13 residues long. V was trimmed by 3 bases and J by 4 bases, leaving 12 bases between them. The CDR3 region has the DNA TGTGCCTGGAGCCGAGAGGGAGGCACTGAAGCTTTCTTT. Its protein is CAWSREGGTEAFF.

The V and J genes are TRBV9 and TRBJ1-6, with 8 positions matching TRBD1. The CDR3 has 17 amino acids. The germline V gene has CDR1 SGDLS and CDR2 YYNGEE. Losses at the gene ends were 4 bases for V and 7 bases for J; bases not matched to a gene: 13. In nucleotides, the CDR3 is TGTGCCAGCAGCACTAGACCAGGACAGGGAGGGAATTCACCCCTCCACTTT. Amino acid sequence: CASSTRPGQGGNSPLHF.

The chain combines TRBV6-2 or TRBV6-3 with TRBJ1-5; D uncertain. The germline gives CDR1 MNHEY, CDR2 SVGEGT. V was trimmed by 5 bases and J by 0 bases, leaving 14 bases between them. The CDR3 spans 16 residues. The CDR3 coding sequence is TGTGCCAGCAGTACAGTGGGGAGTGATAGCAATCAGCCCCAGCATTTT. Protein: CASSTVGSDSNQPQHF.

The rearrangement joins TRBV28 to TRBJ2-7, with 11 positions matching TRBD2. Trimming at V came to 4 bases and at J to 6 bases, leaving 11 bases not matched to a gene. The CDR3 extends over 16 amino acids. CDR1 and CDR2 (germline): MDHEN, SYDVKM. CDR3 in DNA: TGTGCCAGCAGTTCCATCGGGACTAGCGGAACGGGCGAGCAGTACTTC. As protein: CASSSIGTSGTGEQYF.

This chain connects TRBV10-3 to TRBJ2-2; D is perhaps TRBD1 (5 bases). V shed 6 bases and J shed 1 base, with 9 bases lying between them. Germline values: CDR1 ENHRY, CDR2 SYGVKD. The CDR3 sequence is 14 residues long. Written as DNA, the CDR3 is TGTGCCATCAGGACGGACAAGAACACCGGGGAGCTGTTTTTT. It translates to CAIRTDKNTGELFF.

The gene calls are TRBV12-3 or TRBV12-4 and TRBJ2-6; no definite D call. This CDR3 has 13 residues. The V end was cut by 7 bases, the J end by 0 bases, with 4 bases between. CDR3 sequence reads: CASKRSGANVLTF. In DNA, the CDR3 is TGTGCCAGCAAGCGCTCTGGGGCCAACGTCCTGACTTTC.

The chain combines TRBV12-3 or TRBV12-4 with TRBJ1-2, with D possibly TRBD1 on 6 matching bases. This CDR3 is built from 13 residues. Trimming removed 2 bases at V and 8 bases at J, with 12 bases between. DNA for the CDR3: TGTGCCAGCAGTTTACTACAGGGCCTGGGCTACACCTTC. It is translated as CASSLLQGLGYTF.